This TCR beta chain emerged from a study of blood T cell repertoires in COVID-19. Across the whole study: T cells, B-cell-depleted T cells, or PBMCs supplied cDNA or gDNA.

The CDR3 spans 12 residues. Trimming removed 2 bases from V and 0 bases from J, with 5 bases in between. CDR1 GTSNPN and CDR2 SVGIG come from the germline V gene (reference sequence). In the authors' workflow: For nucleated cells, counts were estimated from reference gene primer amplification. The protocol was immunoSEQ multiplex PCR, while the TCRdb copy is restricted to in-frame clones and leaves out a portion. For V, J and clone size, that table is used; D and trimming come from the DNA. Found here are about 230,000 clones, around 89% of them singletons; the top ten hold 2.7%. The TCR originated in a man in his thirties or forties with COVID-19, enrolled during active disease. Sequenced input: peripheral blood. The chain combines TRBV30 with TRBJ2-7; D is unclear. In nucleotides, the CDR3 is TGTGCCTGGAGTAGCTCCTCCTACGAGCAGTACTTC. Residues: CAWSSSSYEQYF. Full variable domain (outside the CDR3, taken from reference TRBV30 and TRBJ2-7): SQTIHQWPATLVQPVGSPLSLECTVEGTSNPNLYWYRQAAGRGLQLLFYSVGIGQISSEVPQNLSASRPQDRQFILSSKKLLLSDSGFYLCAWSSSSYEQYFGPGTRLTVT.